This is a list of T cell receptor beta chains from one sample in a study of PD-1 blockade in mismatch repair-deficient tumors. Repertoires were generated with immunoSEQ multiplex PCR, while TCRdb's copy carries only in-frame clones and drops some. The repertoire has 60,000 to 75,000 clones, 88% of them found once; the top ten carry approximately 15%. This specimen consisted of peripheral blood, obtained 52 weeks after starting pembrolizumab. These receptors came from an adult with mismatch repair-deficient cancer. CDR3s include the opening cysteine and the closing phenylalanine or tryptophan.

>TRBV4-3
CASSQDGGRFFEQFF
>TRBV9
CASSPPGLAGDTQYF
>TRBV19
CASSMGSSYNEQFF
>TRBV5-4
CASSLVPGTNEKLFF
>TRBV6-1
CASSSGTREFF
>TRBV19
CASSIGPSGSLEQFF
>TRBV4-1
CASSQGRGTGPNYGYTF
>TRBV11-3
CASSLGGPGGPGELFF
>TRBV2
CASSHRVGTDTQYF
>TRBV13
CASSLNSYEQYF
>TRBV7-8
CASSVQRRGSYEQYF
>TRBV11-2
CASSFGTGSYEQYF
>TRBV30
CAWSVGFGTQYF
>TRBV27
CASKGLTHTINTGELFF
>TRBV23-1
CASSQPPREQFF
>TRBV9
CASSERLAGGSGANVLTF